This T cell receptor beta chain was retrieved from a study of post-analysis software for immune sequencing data. cDNA libraries of TCR beta carried unique molecular identifiers. TCRdb ran MiXCR on the PCR reads and lists one entry per CDR3 protein. The sample comprises about 760,000 distinct CDR3 sequences, less than 35% of which are singletons, and approximately 0.6% rests with the top ten. This clonotype was seen more than once but under ten times. The clonotype comes from a girl aged 10-17 years with multiple sclerosis. The sequencing sample was made of blood.

DNA of the CDR3: TGCGCCAGCAGCTTGGTCTTCCTAGCGGGGGCCAAACCCAATGAGCAGTTCTTC. It encodes CASSLVFLAGAKPNEQFF. The J gene is TRBJ2-1, the V gene TRBV5-1, with 10 nucleotides matching TRBD2. The length of the CDR3 is 18 residues. Trimming cost V 0 bases and J 6 bases; bases outside gene matches: 12. The germline V gene has CDR1 SGHRS and CDR2 YFSETQ.